This TCR beta chain was captured by sequencing in a study of blood T cell repertoires in COVID-19. J was trimmed by 5 bases and V by 1 base; bases with no gene match: 6. CDR3 length equals 15 residues. The germline V gene encodes CDR1 SGHNT and CDR2 YYREEE (reference sequence). Clones were read by immunoSEQ multiplex PCR, and TCRdb kept only the in-frame ones, dropping some. In the table there are about 250,000 clones, roughly 85% of which are singletons. The rearrangement uses TRBV5-4 and TRBJ2-1; 7 bases map to TRBD2. The clonotype was recovered from a woman between 45 and 65 years old with acute COVID-19. Sequencing was performed on PBMCs or T cells enriched from blood (not recorded which). The CDR3 reads CASSLRRGIHNEQFF. The CDR3 DNA reads TGTGCCAGCAGCTTGCGGCGGGGGATTCACAATGAGCAGTTCTTC.